This T cell receptor beta chain was captured by sequencing in a study of beta chain features in type 1 diabetes. Study-level findings and limits: In all four CD4+ subsets, TCRB CDR3 length was significantly, moderately reduced in type 1 diabetes. Reduced insertions and increased deletions marked VDJ junctions in type 1 diabetes patients.

The V gene's germline CDR1 is SNHLY and CDR2 FYNNEI. With 5 bases clipped from V and 7 bases from J, the junction kept 10 bases outside the gene matches. This CDR3 contains 15 residues. The whole isolated RNA underwent reverse transcription, so sequencing captured expressed TCRB transcripts. The table came from immunoSEQ multiplex PCR; TCRdb's copy has only in-frame clones and leaves some out. Among more than 300,000 clones listed, about 12% were seen once. The sample holds a few counts of this clone. The antigen remains unidentified. Purity exceeded 95% in all sorted populations. The chain is built from TRBV2 and TRBJ2-3, with TRBD1 matching over 9 bases. The TCR originated in a man in his late teens or twenties in good health. Input material: naive CD4+ T cells from blood. In nucleotides, the CDR3 is TGTGCCAGCAGTTTCAGGACAGGGGAGACTAATACGCAGTATTTT. Translated: CASSFRTGETNTQYF. Complete variable domain (other parts from reference TRBV2 and TRBJ2-3): EPEVTQTPSHQVTQMGQEVILRCVPISNHLYFYWYRQILGQKVEFLVSFYNNEISEKSEIFDDQFSVERPDGSNFTLKIRSTKLEDSAMYFCASSFRTGETNTQYFGPGTRLTVL.